The clone carrying this TCR beta chain was observed a single time. The source of the sample is a study of blood T cell repertoires in COVID-19. Study-level information: Acute-phase and convalescent COVID-19 samples originated in the United States, Italy and Spain. T cells, B-cell-depleted T cells, or PBMCs provided the cDNA or gDNA that served as material.

In the source study's methods: Reference gene primers were amplified, and this amplification served to estimate nucleated cell counts. Data came from immunoSEQ multiplex PCR; TCRdb stores just in-frame clones and leaves some out. V, J and clone size reflect that table, while D and trimming were determined from the DNA. The table lists around 11,000 clones, roughly 87% of them singletons. This TCR came from a man aged 25 to 45 with active or convalescent COVID-19. The sequencing input was peripheral blood.

CDR3 sequence: CASLAGGAGDEQFF. Written as DNA, the CDR3 is TGTGCCAGTCTAGCGGGGGGGGCCGGGGATGAGCAGTTCTTC. V and J are TRBV19 and TRBJ2-1, with 12 bases aligning to TRBD2. The V gene's germline CDR1 is LNHDA and CDR2 SQIVND (reference sequence). This CDR3 has 14 residues. J gave up 8 bases and V 8 bases, and 7 bases lay outside the gene matches.